The sequence of this T cell receptor (beta chain) was determined in a study of T cell changes during pregnancy in multiple sclerosis. Generated by immunoSEQ multiplex PCR, the TCRdb table keeps only in-frame clones and is missing some. The profile shows about 40,000 clones, roughly 90% of them singletons. Germline trimming cut 0 bases from V and 0 bases from J; bases unmatched to any gene: 4. From germline, CDR1 is MGHRA and CDR2 YSYEKL. There are 17 residues in the CDR3. The clonotype originates from a female donor with multiple sclerosis, enrolled in a pregnancy study. This sequence joins TRBV4-1 and TRBJ2-2; 7 nucleotides align to TRBD2. The source material was CD8+ T cells from peripheral blood mononuclear cells, sampled in the first trimester of pregnancy. The CDR3 DNA is TGCGCCAGCAGCCAAGATCCGGGGGGAGCGAACACCGGGGAGCTGTTTTTT. Amino acid sequence: CASSQDPGGANTGELFF.